This TCR beta chain originates from a study of response to subunit inactivated influenza vaccine. A single record per CDR3 protein comes from TCRdb applying MiXCR to the RT-PCR reads. The table lists about 170,000 distinct CDR3 sequences, about an eighth of them singletons. J gave up 2 bases and V 0 bases, and 15 bases lay outside the gene matches. The CDR3 runs 20 residues. The germline V gene encodes CDR1 MNHEY and CDR2 SVGEGT. The same data also went into a second study, on T cells expressing NK-cell markers. That study adds: Beta-chain TCR cDNA was generated via 5'RACE template switching with UMIs. The share of CD8+ T cells held by dominant NKG2C+ clonotypes was about 1.0-7.5% in about 6 donors. Whether expanded NKG2C+ T cell clones were HCMV specific stayed uncertain.

This TCR derives from a man aged 50-59 years who received an inactivated influenza vaccine. Sample: CD8+ T cells sorted from PBMCs, taken roughly 12 days after vaccination. The V call is TRBV6-2 or TRBV6-3, the J call TRBJ1-5; 8 positions agree with TRBD1. The CDR3 region has the DNA TGTGCCAGCAGTTACTCTGAAACCCCCGGACAGGGCATTGGCAATCAGCCCCAGCATTTT. It specifies CASSYSETPGQGIGNQPQHF.